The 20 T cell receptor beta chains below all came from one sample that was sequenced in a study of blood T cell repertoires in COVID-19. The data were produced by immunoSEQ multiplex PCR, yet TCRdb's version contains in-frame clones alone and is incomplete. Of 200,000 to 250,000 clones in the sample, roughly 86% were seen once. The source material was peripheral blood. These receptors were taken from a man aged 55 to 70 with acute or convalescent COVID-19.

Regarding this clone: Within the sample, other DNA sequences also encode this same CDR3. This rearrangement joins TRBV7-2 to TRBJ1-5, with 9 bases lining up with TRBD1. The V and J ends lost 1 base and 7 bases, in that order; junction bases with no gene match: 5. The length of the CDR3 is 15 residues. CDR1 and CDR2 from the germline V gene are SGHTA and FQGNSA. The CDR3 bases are TGTGCCAGCAGCTTAGTTGGGACAGGGCAGCAGCCCCAGCATTTT. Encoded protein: CASSLVGTGQQPQHF.

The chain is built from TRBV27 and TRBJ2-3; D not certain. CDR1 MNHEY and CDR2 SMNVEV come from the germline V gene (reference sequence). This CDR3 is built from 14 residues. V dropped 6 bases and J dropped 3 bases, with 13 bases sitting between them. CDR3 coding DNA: TGTGCCAGCAGATTCTCTAGGATTACAGATACGCAGTATTTT. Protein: CASRFSRITDTQYF.

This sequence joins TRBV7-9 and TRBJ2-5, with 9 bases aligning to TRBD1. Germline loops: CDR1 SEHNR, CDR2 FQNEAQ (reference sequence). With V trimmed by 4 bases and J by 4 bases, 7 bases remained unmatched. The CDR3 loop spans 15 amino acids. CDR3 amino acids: CASSSAPGQGETQYF. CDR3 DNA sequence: TGTGCCAGCAGCTCTGCACCGGGACAGGGAGAGACCCAGTACTTC.

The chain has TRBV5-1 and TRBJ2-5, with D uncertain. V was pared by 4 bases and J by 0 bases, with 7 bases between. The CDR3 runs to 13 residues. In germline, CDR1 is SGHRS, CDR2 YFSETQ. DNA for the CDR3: TGCGCCAGCAGCGGGCGTAACCAAGAGACCCAGTACTTC. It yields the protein CASSGRNQETQYF.

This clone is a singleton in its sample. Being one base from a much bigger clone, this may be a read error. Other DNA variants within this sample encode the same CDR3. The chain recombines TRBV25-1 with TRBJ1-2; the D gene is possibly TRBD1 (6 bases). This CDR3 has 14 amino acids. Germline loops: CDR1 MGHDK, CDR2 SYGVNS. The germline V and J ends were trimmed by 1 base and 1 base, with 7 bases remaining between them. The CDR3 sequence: CASSESGDNYGYTF. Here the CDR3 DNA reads TGTGCCAGCAGTGAATCAGGGGATAACTATGGCTACACCTTC.

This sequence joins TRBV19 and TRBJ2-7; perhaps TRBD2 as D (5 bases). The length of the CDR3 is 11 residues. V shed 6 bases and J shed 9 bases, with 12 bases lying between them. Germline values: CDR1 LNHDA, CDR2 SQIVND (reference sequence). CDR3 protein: CASSSLEGQYF. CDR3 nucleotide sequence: TGTGCCAGTAGCAGCCTAGAGGGGCAGTACTTC.

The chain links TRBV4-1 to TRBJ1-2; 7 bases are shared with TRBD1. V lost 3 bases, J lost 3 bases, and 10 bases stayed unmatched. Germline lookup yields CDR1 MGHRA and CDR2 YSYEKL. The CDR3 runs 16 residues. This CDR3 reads CASSHILPQGDYGYTF. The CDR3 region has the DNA TGCGCCAGCAGCCACATACTTCCGCAGGGGGACTATGGCTACACCTTC.

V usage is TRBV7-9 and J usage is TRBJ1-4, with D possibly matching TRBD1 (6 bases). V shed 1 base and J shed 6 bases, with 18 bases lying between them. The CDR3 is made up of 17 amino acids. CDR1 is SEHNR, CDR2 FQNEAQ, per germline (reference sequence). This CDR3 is CASSLEPLWGRDEKLFF. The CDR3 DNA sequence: TGTGCCAGCAGCTTAGAGCCTCTCTGGGGGCGCGATGAAAAACTGTTTTTT.

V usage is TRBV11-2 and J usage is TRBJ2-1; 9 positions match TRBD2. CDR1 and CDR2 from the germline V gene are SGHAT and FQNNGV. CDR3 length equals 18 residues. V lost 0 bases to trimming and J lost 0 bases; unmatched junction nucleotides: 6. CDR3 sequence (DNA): TGTGCCAGCAGCTTAGATCGTAATAGCGGGAGCTCCTACAATGAGCAGTTCTTC. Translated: CASSLDRNSGSSYNEQFF.

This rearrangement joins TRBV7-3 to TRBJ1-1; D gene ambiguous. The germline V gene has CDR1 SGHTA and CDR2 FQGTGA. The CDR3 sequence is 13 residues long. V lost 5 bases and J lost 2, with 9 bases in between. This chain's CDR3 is CASSASVNTEAFF. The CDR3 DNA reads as TGTGCCAGCAGCGCGTCTGTTAACACTGAAGCTTTCTTT. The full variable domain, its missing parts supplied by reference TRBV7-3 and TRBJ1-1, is GAGVSQTPSNKVTEKGKYVELRCDPISGHTALYWYRQSLGQGPEFLIYFQGTGAADDSGLPNDRFFAVRPEGSVSTLKIQRTERGDSAVYLCASSASVNTEAFFGQGTRLTVV.

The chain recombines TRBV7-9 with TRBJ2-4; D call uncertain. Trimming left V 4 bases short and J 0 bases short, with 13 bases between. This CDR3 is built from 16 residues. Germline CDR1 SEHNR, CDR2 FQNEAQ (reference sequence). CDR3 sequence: CASSSSSVLAKNIQYF. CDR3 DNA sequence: TGTGCCAGCAGCTCCTCCTCGGTACTAGCCAAAAACATTCAGTACTTC.

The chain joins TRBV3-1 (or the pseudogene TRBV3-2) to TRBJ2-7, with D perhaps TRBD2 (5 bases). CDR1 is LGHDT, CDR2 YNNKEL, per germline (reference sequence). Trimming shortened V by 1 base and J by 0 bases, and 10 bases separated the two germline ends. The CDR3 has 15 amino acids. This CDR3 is CASSQGPGSSYEQYF. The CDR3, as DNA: TGTGCCAGCAGCCAAGGCCCGGGAAGCTCCTACGAGCAGTACTTC.

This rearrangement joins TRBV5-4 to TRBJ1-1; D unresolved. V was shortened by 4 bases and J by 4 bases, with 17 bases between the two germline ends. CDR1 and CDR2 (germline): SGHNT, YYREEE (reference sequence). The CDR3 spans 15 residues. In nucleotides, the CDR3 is TGTGCCAGCAGCAACCCCGGGATGCCGAGCACTGAAGCTTTCTTT. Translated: CASSNPGMPSTEAFF.

CDR3 protein: CASSLASASSYNEQFF. The CDR3 DNA follows: TGTGCCAGCAGCTTAGCGAGCGCGAGCTCCTACAATGAGCAGTTCTTC. V usage is TRBV7-6 and J usage is TRBJ2-1; D gene uncertain. The CDR3 sequence is 16 residues long. Germline V lookup: CDR1 SGHVS, CDR2 FNYEAQ. The V end lost 0 bases, the J end lost 0 bases, and 9 bases lay between the germline ends.

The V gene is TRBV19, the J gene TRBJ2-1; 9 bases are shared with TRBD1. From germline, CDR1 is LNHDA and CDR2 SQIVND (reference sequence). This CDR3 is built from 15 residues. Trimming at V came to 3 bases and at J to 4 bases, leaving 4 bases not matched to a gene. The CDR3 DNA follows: TGTGCCAGTAGTATTACCGGGACAGGGTACAATGAGCAGTTCTTC. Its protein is CASSITGTGYNEQFF.

The CDR3 loop reads CASRTSDRTNYGYTF. The CDR3 DNA reads as TGTGCCAGCAGGACCTCGGACAGAACTAACTATGGCTACACCTTC. The J gene is TRBJ1-2, the V gene TRBV2, with D maybe TRBD1 (6 bases). Germline values: CDR1 SNHLY, CDR2 FYNNEI. The ends were cut back, 6 bases at V and 0 bases at J, with 14 bases in the middle. The CDR3 has 15 amino acids.

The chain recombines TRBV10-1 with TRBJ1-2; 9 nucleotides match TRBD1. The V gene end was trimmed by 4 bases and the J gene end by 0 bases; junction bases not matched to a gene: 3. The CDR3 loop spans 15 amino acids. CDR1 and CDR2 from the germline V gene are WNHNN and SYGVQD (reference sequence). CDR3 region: CASSARTGANYGYTF. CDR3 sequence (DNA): TGCGCCAGCAGTGCCAGGACAGGGGCTAACTATGGCTACACCTTC.

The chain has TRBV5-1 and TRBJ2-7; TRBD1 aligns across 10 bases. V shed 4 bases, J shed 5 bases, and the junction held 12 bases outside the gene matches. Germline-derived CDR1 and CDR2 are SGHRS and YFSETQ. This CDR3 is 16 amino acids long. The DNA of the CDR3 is TGCGCCAGCAGCCCCCCGGCCGGGACAGGGGAGCACGAGCAGTACTTC. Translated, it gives CASSPPAGTGEHEQYF.

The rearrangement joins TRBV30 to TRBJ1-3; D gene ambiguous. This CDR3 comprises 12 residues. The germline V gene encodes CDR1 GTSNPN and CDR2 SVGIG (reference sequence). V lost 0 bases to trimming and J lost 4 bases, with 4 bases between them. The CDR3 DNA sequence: TGTGCCTGGAGTGTCCTAGGAAACACCATATATTTT. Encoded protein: CAWSVLGNTIYF.

This chain's CDR3 is CATSREGGRGLRSEQFF. The CDR3 bases are TGTGCCACCAGCAGAGAGGGAGGCCGGGGCCTGAGATCGGAGCAGTTCTTC. The gene calls are TRBV15 and TRBJ2-1, with D perhaps matching TRBD2 (6 bases). The length of the CDR3 is 17 residues. V lost 0 bases and J lost 10, with 22 bases in between. Germline V CDR1 and CDR2: LNHNV, YYDKDF (reference sequence).